The 24 T cell receptor beta chains below come from one sample, sequenced in a study of Ad26.COV2.S vaccination and SARS-CoV-2 variants. Regarding treatment: 19 received Ad26.COV2.S at low or high dose, single or two shots; a few received placebo; per-sample allocation not given. Samples came from day 63 after the first vaccine or placebo injection. Assay used: immunoSEQ multiplex PCR; TCRdb lists only in-frame clones, some missing. The table has about 320,000 clones, about 85% seen once. The material was peripheral blood, obtained in a trial of Ad26.COV2.S vaccine versus placebo. The receptors were sampled from a person aged 18 to 59 who received the Ad26.COV2.S COVID-19 vaccine or a placebo.

This rearrangement joins TRBV6-1 to TRBJ2-2; D remains unclear. The V and J ends lost 2 bases and 4 bases respectively, with 8 bases between them. The CDR3 contains 14 residues. In germline, CDR1 is MNHNS, CDR2 SASEGT. CDR3 loop: CASSEIDGTGELFF. CDR3 sequence (DNA): TGTGCCAGCAGTGAAATCGACGGCACCGGGGAGCTGTTTTTT.

This clone has just one count. V usage is TRBV15 and J usage is TRBJ2-7; D is undetermined. The CDR3 covers 16 residues. CDR1 and CDR2 from the germline V gene are LNHNV and YYDKDF (reference sequence). Trimming left V 1 base short and J 5 bases short, with 18 bases between. CDR3 DNA: TGTGCCACCAGCAGAGCCAAGGGTCAAGGATCCAACGAGCAGTACTTC. Translation gives CATSRAKGQGSNEQYF.

This chain uses TRBV3-1 (or the pseudogene TRBV3-2) with TRBJ2-3; possibly TRBD1 for D (5 bases). V dropped 4 bases and J dropped 4 bases, with 9 bases sitting between them. Germline CDR1 reads LGHDT; CDR2 reads YNNKEL (reference sequence). CDR3 size: 13 residues. The CDR3 loop is CASSPVGPDTQYF. The CDR3 DNA reads TGTGCCAGCAGCCCTGTGGGGCCAGATACGCAGTATTTT.

The gene calls are TRBV4-2 and TRBJ2-5; TRBD2 matches at 12 bases. Trimming removed 6 bases from V and 0 bases from J; junction bases left unmatched: 5. In germline, CDR1 is LGHNA, CDR2 YNFKEQ. This CDR3 has 16 amino acids. The CDR3: CASSRTSGVYQETQYF. The CDR3 DNA reads as TGTGCCAGCAGTCGGACTAGCGGGGTGTACCAAGAGACCCAGTACTTC.

J is TRBJ1-2 and V is TRBV7-2; D remains unclear. CDR3 length equals 13 residues. CDR1 is SGHTA, CDR2 FQGNSA, per germline. The ends were cut back, 1 base at V and 3 bases at J, with 6 bases in the middle. CDR3 sequence: CASSLDSHYGYTF. CDR3 nucleotide sequence: TGTGCCAGCAGCTTAGACAGCCACTATGGCTACACCTTC.

J is TRBJ1-4 and V is TRBV7-2; 9 nucleotides match TRBD1. CDR1 is SGHTA, CDR2 FQGNSA, per germline. The CDR3 sequence is 17 residues long. V was pared by 2 bases and J by 3 bases, with 7 bases of the junction left unmatched. DNA of the CDR3: TGTGCCAGCAGCTTAAAAACAGGGGGCCGATCTAATGAAAAACTGTTTTTT. Its translation: CASSLKTGGRSNEKLFF.

The gene calls are TRBV5-1 and TRBJ2-1; the D is unclear. V was trimmed by 1 base and J by 2 bases, leaving 7 bases between them. The CDR3 has 14 amino acids. Germline V CDR1 and CDR2: SGHRS, YFSETQ. This chain's CDR3 is CASSLSLPYNEQFF. Here the CDR3 DNA reads TGCGCCAGCAGCTTGAGTCTCCCCTACAATGAGCAGTTCTTC.

The chain carries TRBV5-8 and TRBJ2-1; D unresolved. The V and J ends lost 2 bases and 15 bases respectively, with 12 bases between them. Looked up from germline, CDR1 is SGHTS and CDR2 is YDEGEE. The CDR3 totals 11 residues. CDR3 sequence reads: CASSFGARWFF. CDR3 sequence (DNA): TGTGCCAGCAGCTTCGGCGCGAGGTGGTTCTTC.

The J gene is TRBJ2-7, the V gene TRBV6-1; D is possibly TRBD2 (5 bases). Germline-derived CDR1 and CDR2 are MNHNS and SASEGT. The CDR3 loop spans 15 amino acids. V lost 1 base, J lost 2 bases, and 12 bases lay in between. CDR3 region: CASSEGGRSTYEQYF. In nucleotides, the CDR3 is TGTGCCAGCAGTGAAGGCGGGCGATCTACCTACGAGCAGTACTTC.

The chain recombines TRBV7-9 with TRBJ2-1; D unresolved. V was shortened by 3 bases and J by 5 bases, with 5 bases between the two germline ends. The CDR3 length is 12 residues. CDR1 is SEHNR and CDR2 is FQNEAQ in the germline V gene (reference sequence). Written as DNA, the CDR3 is TGTGCCAGCAGCTTGGGGAACAATGAGCAGTTCTTC. Its translation is CASSLGNNEQFF.

V gene TRBV2 combines with J gene TRBJ1-4, with D possibly matching TRBD1 (6 bases). Per the germline V gene, CDR1 is SNHLY and CDR2 is FYNNEI. The CDR3 has 16 residues. The V end lost 7 bases, the J end lost 8 bases, and 23 bases lay between the germline ends. CDR3 bases: TGTGCCAGCATGGGGGCCAGGATGGTAGTTATCGAAAAACTGTTTTTT. Its translation: CASMGARMVVIEKLFF.

The sample holds a few counts of this clone. The rearrangement uses TRBV6-6 and TRBJ1-6; D remains ambiguous. CDR1 is MNHNY and CDR2 is SVGAGI in the germline V gene (reference sequence). Trimming removed 0 bases from V and 7 bases from J, with 13 bases in between. This CDR3 comprises 16 residues. The CDR3 nucleotides read TGTGCCAGCAGTTACTCTCCGGCAGCACAAAATTCACCCCTCCACTTT. Its translation: CASSYSPAAQNSPLHF.

This chain connects TRBV5-4 to TRBJ2-5, with D possibly being TRBD2 (6 bases). Germline V gives CDR1 SGHNT, CDR2 YYREEE (reference sequence). V was cut by 4 bases and J by 4 bases, with 11 bases left in between. This CDR3 is built from 13 residues. The DNA of the CDR3 is TGTGCCAGCAGCGCGACAGCGGGAGAGACCCAGTACTTC. This gives the protein CASSATAGETQYF.

The chain is built from TRBV10-3 and TRBJ2-7; TRBD1 matches at 7 bases. This CDR3 has 12 residues. CDR1 and CDR2 from the germline V gene are ENHRY and SYGVKD. Trimming cost V 6 bases and J 5 bases; bases outside gene matches: 4. The CDR3 DNA is TGTGCCATCAGGCAAACAGGGGACGAGCAGTACTTC. Its protein product is CAIRQTGDEQYF.

The sample holds many counts of this clone. This same CDR3 is encoded by further DNA sequences in the sample. The CDR3 DNA reads as TGTGCCAGTAGTATAACAGGGGGGAATCAGCCCCAGCATTTT. Protein sequence: CASSITGGNQPQHF. The chain couples TRBV19 to TRBJ1-5; 8 bases line up with TRBD1. The CDR3 has 14 amino acids. The V segment lost 2 bases and the J segment 4 bases; nucleotides outside the gene matches: 1. CDR1 LNHDA and CDR2 SQIVND come from the germline V gene (reference sequence).

The rearrangement joins TRBV27 to TRBJ1-1; TRBD1 agrees at 9 bases. The CDR3 extends over 13 amino acids. V shed 5 bases, J shed 10 bases, and the junction held 8 bases outside the gene matches. Germline CDR1 MNHEY, CDR2 SMNVEV (reference sequence). CDR3 nucleotides: TGTGCCAGCAGTCCACCCGGACAGGGGAGAGCTTTCTTT. It codes for CASSPPGQGRAFF.

This rearrangement joins TRBV12-3 or TRBV12-4 to TRBJ1-5; 8 bases align to TRBD1. V lost 4 bases, J lost 6 bases, and 2 bases stayed unmatched. This CDR3 is built from 13 residues. Here the CDR3 reads CASSSGGGQPQHF. DNA of the CDR3: TGTGCCAGCAGTTCAGGGGGCGGTCAGCCCCAGCATTTT.

The chain uses TRBV7-9 and TRBJ2-3; D is unresolved. Germline values: CDR1 SEHNR, CDR2 FQNEAQ (reference sequence). V was cut by 6 bases and J by 0 bases, with 7 bases left in between. The CDR3 consists of 13 residues. The CDR3 spells CASRDGSTDTQYF. CDR3 sequence (DNA): TGTGCCAGCAGGGACGGTAGCACAGATACGCAGTATTTT. The whole variable domain, remainder taken from reference TRBV7-9 and TRBJ2-3, is DTGVSQNPRHKITKRGQNVTFRCDPISEHNRLYWYRQTLGQGPEFLTYFQNEAQLEKSRLLSDRFSAERPKGSFSTLEIQRTEQGDSAMYLCASRDGSTDTQYFGPGTRLTVL.

The V call is TRBV7-3, the J call TRBJ2-1; D may be TRBD2 (5 bases). V lost 0 bases and J 4 bases, leaving 10 bases between the germline ends. The germline V gene encodes CDR1 SGHTA and CDR2 FQGTGA. This CDR3 region has 15 residues. The CDR3 DNA sequence: TGTGCCAGCAGCTTAACTAGCGACGTTTACAATGAGCAGTTCTTC. Protein product: CASSLTSDVYNEQFF.

This chain's CDR3 is CASSLQASGAGELFF. In nucleotides, the CDR3 is TGCGCCAGCAGCCTCCAGGCTAGCGGGGCCGGGGAGCTGTTTTTT. The chain has TRBV5-1 and TRBJ2-2; TRBD2 aligns across 9 bases. Trimming cost V 4 bases and J 6 bases; bases outside gene matches: 7. Looked up from germline, CDR1 is SGHRS and CDR2 is YFSETQ. CDR3 length: 15 residues.

This chain joins TRBV19 and TRBJ1-2; D is perhaps TRBD1 (6 bases). The CDR3 has 14 amino acids. Germline CDR1 and CDR2: LNHDA and SQIVND (reference sequence). Trimming left V 5 bases short and J 4 bases short, with 14 bases between. The CDR3 spells CASSWAGDPYGYTF. In DNA form, the CDR3 reads TGTGCCAGTAGTTGGGCAGGGGATCCCTATGGCTACACCTTC.

This chain links TRBV5-1 with TRBJ2-1, with TRBD2 matching 7 bases. J lost 8 bases, V lost 0 bases, and 11 bases had no gene match. From germline, CDR1 is SGHRS and CDR2 YFSETQ. The CDR3 extends over 16 amino acids. The CDR3 DNA reads as TGCGCCAGCAGCTTGGTCGCGGGGGTGCCCACGGATGAGCAGTTCTTC. Translating gives CASSLVAGVPTDEQFF.

This clone has just a few counts. The chain has TRBV18 and TRBJ2-2; D gene uncertain. Trimming stripped 2 bases from V and 1 base from J, with 5 bases between. Germline V CDR1 and CDR2: KGHSH, LQKENI. This CDR3 region has 14 residues. The CDR3 region is CASSPWGNTGELFF. Written as DNA, the CDR3 is TGTGCCAGCTCACCATGGGGGAACACCGGGGAGCTGTTTTTT.

This sequence joins TRBV18 and TRBJ2-3, with D maybe TRBD1 (6 bases). Between the trimmed V and J ends, which lost 8 bases and 6 bases, there was a span of 9 bases. The CDR3 runs 11 residues. Germline values: CDR1 KGHSH, CDR2 LQKENI. The chain's CDR3 is CASADSDTQYF. The CDR3 nucleotides read TGTGCCAGCGCGGACAGTGATACGCAGTATTTT.